This TCR beta chain was documented in a study of cytomegalovirus exposure and HLA in healthy donors. Across the study: Around 77 million unique TCRs from HLA-typed donors made up an early data release.

Findings of the study overall: Available immune exposure information was restricted to CMV serostatus only. Researchers catalogued about 150 TCR beta chains as cytomegalovirus-associated. Sequencing depth roughly uniform across donors was assumed in presence/absence analyses.

As concerns this clone: Its target is unknown.

PCR used 60 Vbeta primers and 13 Jbeta primers. Repertoires were generated with immunoSEQ multiplex PCR, while TCRdb's copy carries only in-frame clones and drops some. The sample carries 190,000 or so clones, 75% to 85% recorded once. This CDR3 is built from 13 residues. Germline values: CDR1 MNHNS, CDR2 SASEGT. After removal of 4 bases from V and 5 bases from J, the junction contained 2 bases not matched to a gene. This clonotype was obtained from a boy between 10 and 17 years old in good health and CMV-seronegative. Sequenced material: PBMCs. This chain joins TRBV6-1 and TRBJ1-1, with 9 bases matching TRBD1. Written as DNA, the CDR3 is TGTGCCAGCAGTGGGACAGGGGTTACTGAAGCTTTCTTT. This translates into CASSGTGVTEAFF.